This TCR beta chain was recovered during a study of blood T cell repertoires in COVID-19. Study-wide context: T cells, B-cell-depleted T cells, or PBMCs supplied cDNA or gDNA.

The CDR3 length is 16 residues. Germline-derived CDR1 and CDR2 are LNHDA and SQIVND (reference sequence). V was pared by 7 bases and J by 3 bases, with 10 bases of the junction left unmatched. Profiling relied on immunoSEQ multiplex PCR, and the TCRdb table lists in-frame clones only, not all of them. The sample holds 250,000 to 400,000 clones, around 86% seen once. Source material: peripheral blood. V usage is TRBV19 and J usage is TRBJ2-3; 10 positions match TRBD2. The sequence came from a man aged 50 to 60 with active or convalescent COVID-19. The CDR3 loop is CASTPGSSGSTDTQYF. Here the CDR3 DNA reads TGTGCCAGTACCCCCGGGTCTAGCGGGAGTACAGATACGCAGTATTTT.